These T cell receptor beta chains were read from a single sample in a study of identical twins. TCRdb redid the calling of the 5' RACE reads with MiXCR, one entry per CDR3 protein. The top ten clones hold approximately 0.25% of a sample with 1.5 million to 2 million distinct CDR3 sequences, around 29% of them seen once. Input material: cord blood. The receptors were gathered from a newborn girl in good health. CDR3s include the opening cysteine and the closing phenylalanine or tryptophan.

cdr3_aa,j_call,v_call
CASSVGSRPEYGYTF,TRBJ1-2,TRBV9
CAISLGQGPYEQYF,-,TRBV10-3
CASTYQQAAYEQYF,TRBJ2-7,TRBV6-2/TRBV6-3
CASGLGQGTDTQYF,TRBJ2-3,TRBV12-5
CASSLDGQSLHF,TRBJ1-6,TRBV6-6
CASSDPAAPHYGYTF,TRBJ1-2,TRBV25-1
CASSEGRLSSYNEQFF,TRBJ2-1,TRBV2
CASSRTGSLSSYNEQYF,TRBJ2-7,TRBV7-2
CATSRVAGILAKNIQYF,TRBJ2-4,TRBV15
CASSPIGGTDTQYF,TRBJ2-3,TRBV14
CASSATATNEKLFF,TRBJ1-4,TRBV5-1
CASSFGVFNSPLHF,TRBJ1-6,TRBV7-2
CASTYPQAGHYGYTF,TRBJ1-2,TRBV19
CASSLGFSNEQFF,TRBJ2-1,TRBV28
CASSLRAGTTGHNEQFF,TRBJ2-1,TRBV4-2
CASSMRGVVGEQYF,TRBJ2-7,TRBV5-6
CAWSVLIGSDGYTF,TRBJ1-2,TRBV30
CASSLASLNNYGYTF,TRBJ1-2,TRBV7-2
CASSQYRGTGELFF,TRBJ2-2,TRBV3-1
CASSPDRGRANVLTF,TRBJ2-6,TRBV4-2
CASAEFGVDTQYF,TRBJ2-3,TRBV5-1
CSARDAGANVLTF,TRBJ2-6,TRBV20-1
CASSSRQGTNEKLFF,TRBJ1-4,TRBV12-3/TRBV12-4
CASSTGTGSSSNQPQHF,TRBJ1-5,TRBV6-6
CATSVGTDTQYF,TRBJ2-3,TRBV24-1
CASRLAGSRDEQYF,TRBJ2-7,TRBV3-1
CASSPDSTNQPQHF,TRBJ1-5,TRBV28
CAGSFIGSYEQYF,TRBJ2-7,TRBV7-9
CSASSGTSGRIVNNEQFF,TRBJ2-1,TRBV20-1
CASCPGGADTGELFF,TRBJ2-2,TRBV5-1
CSAKRQVRYEQYF,TRBJ2-7,TRBV20-1
CASGLAGQGMGEAFF,TRBJ1-1,TRBV12-5
CASSYQTANYGYTF,TRBJ1-2,TRBV6-2/TRBV6-3
CASSRKGTGELFF,TRBJ2-2,TRBV3-1
CSARDVRARIQETQYF,TRBJ2-5,TRBV20-1
CASSIQAGETQYF,-,TRBV6-1
CAGSLIRRDANSPLHF,TRBJ1-6,TRBV28
CASSQTGGRNILYF,TRBJ2-4,TRBV6-5
CASSPVAGGIGDTQYF,TRBJ2-3,TRBV3-1
CASGRQGPQLFF,TRBJ1-4,TRBV6-8
CASSARRNSETQYF,TRBJ2-5,TRBV9
CASSLLAGELNTGELFF,TRBJ2-2,TRBV7-2
CASSLDPGRTKHF,TRBJ1-5,TRBV7-2
CASSFRGQLATNEKLFF,TRBJ1-4,TRBV5-1
CASSGTREETQYF,-,TRBV7-2
CASRASGTHYTDTQYF,TRBJ2-3,TRBV14
CASSQVGRGSDTQYF,TRBJ2-3,TRBV3-1
CSARFSGEVSYEQYF,TRBJ2-7,TRBV20-1
CAGSSPLARDNEQFF,TRBJ2-1,TRBV7-8
CASSVGGGSSNEKLFF,TRBJ1-4,TRBV9
CASSLYGGGQGSYGYTF,TRBJ1-2,TRBV5-5
CSVRTSGSETQYF,TRBJ2-5,TRBV29-1
CASSVKRDRDNEQYF,TRBJ2-5,TRBV9
CASLRYGTSEETQYF,-,TRBV2